These 10 T cell receptor beta chains were all obtained from the same sample, sequenced in a study of shared clonotypes between healthy human individuals. It was CD45RO-negative cells, positively selected for CCR7, that made up naive CD8 cells, with terminally differentiated effector memory CD45RA+ cells excluded. Data came from immunoSEQ multiplex PCR; TCRdb stores just in-frame clones and leaves some out. The data hold more than 2 million clones, with over 85% observed a single time. The sample taken for sequencing was naive CD8+ T cells sorted from blood. The source of these receptors is a man aged 18 to 30 in good health.

The chain carries TRBV15 and TRBJ2-7; 10 positions match TRBD1. CDR3 length equals 16 residues. V dropped 4 bases and J dropped 5; count of bases not matched to a gene: 11. Germline V CDR1 and CDR2: LNHNV, YYDKDF (reference sequence). The CDR3 DNA sequence: TGTGCCACCAGCATGGGACAGGGGTGGGCCACGGACGAGCAGTACTTC. Its protein product is CATSMGQGWATDEQYF. The complete variable domain, with remaining parts taken from reference TRBV15 and TRBJ2-7, reads DAMVIQNPRYQVTQFGKPVTLSCSQTLNHNVMYWYQQKSSQAPKLLFHYYDKDFNNEADTPDNFQSRRPNTSFCFLDIRSPGLGDTAMYLCATSMGQGWATDEQYFGPGTRLTVT.

To note about this clone: Within the sample, other DNA sequences also encode this same CDR3. This rearrangement joins TRBV4-3 to TRBJ2-7; possible D gene TRBD1, 5 bases. The CDR3 is made up of 13 amino acids. V was trimmed by 3 bases and J by 6 bases, leaving 12 bases between them. The germline V gene encodes CDR1 LGHNA and CDR2 YSLEER. DNA for the CDR3: TGCGCCAGCAGCCAGGACCCAGGGCCCGAGCAGTACTTC. Protein: CASSQDPGPEQYF.

CDR3 DNA sequence: TGTGCCAGCGGGATATGGGCCCAAGAGACCCAGTACTTC. The encoded protein is CASGIWAQETQYF. The chain joins TRBV6-5 to TRBJ2-5; no clear D. V lost 8 bases and J 1 base, leaving 11 bases between the germline ends. The CDR3 sequence is 13 residues long. Per germline, CDR1 MNHEY and CDR2 SVGAGI.

The chain links TRBV25-1 to TRBJ2-5; the match to TRBD2 covers 9 bases. V lost 1 base and J lost 10; bases outside the gene matches: 13. The CDR3 runs 16 residues. CDR1 MGHDK and CDR2 SYGVNS come from the germline V gene. CDR3 coding DNA: TGTGCCAGCAGTGAATCGGAGGGACTAGCCAGAGCTATCCAGTACTTC. Its protein product is CASSESEGLARAIQYF.

The chain carries TRBV10-2 and TRBJ2-7; D gene uncertain. V was cut by 1 base and J by 4 bases, with 11 bases left in between. CDR3 length: 14 amino acids. Germline V gene sequence: CDR1 WSHSY, CDR2 SAAADI. DNA of the CDR3: TGCGCCAGCAGTGAGTTTGATAAGAGGTACGAGCAGTACTTC. Translated, it gives CASSEFDKRYEQYF.

Details on this clone: Other DNA variants within this sample encode the same CDR3. The chain joins TRBV11-2 to TRBJ2-1; 7 bases agree with TRBD1. CDR3 length: 15 residues. With 6 bases clipped from V and 0 bases from J, the junction kept 5 bases outside the gene matches. Looked up from germline, CDR1 is SGHAT and CDR2 is FQNNGV. DNA of the CDR3: TGTGCCAGCAGTTGGGACAGCTCCTCCTACAATGAGCAGTTCTTC. This sequence encodes CASSWDSSSYNEQFF.

About this clone itself: Other nucleotide sequences in the sample specify the same CDR3. J is TRBJ2-7 and V is TRBV6-5; 8 positions agree with TRBD1. The CDR3 has 13 residues. Trimming took 5 bases from V and 2 from J; bases not matched to a gene: 2. Per the germline V gene, CDR1 is MNHEY and CDR2 is SVGAGI. In DNA, the CDR3 is TGTGCCAGCAGTGAGACAGGGGCCTACGAGCAGTACTTC. Its protein is CASSETGAYEQYF.

The rearrangement uses TRBV28 and TRBJ2-5, with 7 bases lining up with TRBD2. Unmatched junction bases numbered 4, after V lost 3 bases and J lost 3 bases. The CDR3 spans 14 residues. CDR1 is MDHEN, CDR2 SYDVKM, per germline. CDR3 region: CASSFGTIEETQYF. CDR3 DNA: TGTGCCAGCAGTTTCGGGACTATAGAAGAGACCCAGTACTTC. Looking up the rest from reference TRBV28 and TRBJ2-5 gives the full variable domain: DVKVTQSSRYLVKRTGEKVFLECVQDMDHENMFWYRQDPGLGLRLIYFSYDVKMKEKGDIPEGYSVSREKKERFSLILESASTNQTSMYLCASSFGTIEETQYFGPGTRLLVL.

As for this clone: Other DNA sequences in this sample translate to the same CDR3. The chain combines TRBV28 with TRBJ2-2, with D maybe TRBD1 (5 bases). This CDR3 contains 14 residues. From germline, CDR1 is MDHEN and CDR2 SYDVKM. V lost 2 bases, J lost 3 bases, and 7 bases lay in between. In DNA form, the CDR3 reads TGTGCCAGCAGTTTAAGGGGATACACCGGGGAGCTGTTTTTT. Its translation is CASSLRGYTGELFF.

As regards this clone: This specimen includes other DNA sequences encoding the same CDR3. The chain joins TRBV6-1 to TRBJ2-7; D uncertain. The CDR3 length is 11 residues. Per germline, CDR1 MNHNS and CDR2 SASEGT. The V end lost 5 bases, the J end lost 4 bases, and 6 bases lay between the germline ends. The CDR3 reads CASSSAYEQYF. In DNA form, the CDR3 reads TGTGCCAGCAGTTCTGCTTACGAGCAGTACTTC.